This TCR beta chain was retrieved from a study of T-cell memory formation after mild COVID-19. About the research overall: The two donors had largely donor-specific TCR clusters. Study-wide results and caveats: Contracting clones, day 15 to 85, had balanced CD4/CD8, and later expanders favored CD4+. Second-wave clones that peaked on day 37 lacked confirmed SARS-CoV-2 specificity.

This clonotype was observed a handful of times. As yet, its antigen is unknown. V was shortened by 1 base and J by 5 bases, with 11 bases between the two germline ends. The CDR3 covers 14 residues. TCR alpha and TCR beta cDNA libraries carrying sample barcodes and UMIs were produced by 5'RACE using constant-segment primers. TCRdb ran MiXCR on the 5' RACE reads and lists one entry per CDR3 protein. Found here are roughly 480,000 distinct CDR3 sequences, approximately 25% of them singletons; the top ten hold around 12%. This rearrangement joins TRBV12-3 or TRBV12-4 to TRBJ1-1, with D possibly TRBD1 on 6 matching bases. Sequenced: PBMCs or a T cell subset sorted from them (not recorded which). The TCR sequence derives from an adult woman who had mild COVID-19 (a few samples of this study predate the infection). Cell type and time point are not known. Written as DNA, the CDR3 is TGTGCCAGCAGTTTAGTTAGGGGGGCAACTGAAGCTTTCTTT. It yields the protein CASSLVRGATEAFF.